The present T cell receptor (beta chain) was sequenced within a study of T cell responses to AZD1222 COVID-19 vaccine. Overall study results and limits: Unmutated regions of variants are reportedly targeted by nearly half of spike-specific TCRs. Repertoires were sampled only after the peak T cell response. Mostly white British, mostly female donors; authors suggested clonal diversity may be underestimated.

TCRdb's table, derived via immunoSEQ multiplex PCR, lists solely in-frame clones and lacks some. The sample lists 150,000 or so clones, about 92% occurring once. V gave up 2 bases and J gave up 3 bases; unmatched junction bases: 4. This CDR3 region has 14 residues. Germline values: CDR1 SGHAT, CDR2 FQNNGV. About this clone: Its antigen is as yet unknown.

J is TRBJ2-7 and V is TRBV11-2; TRBD2 matches 7 bases. The sample consisted of peripheral blood, taken on day 0 of AZD1222 vaccination. The source of this sequence is an adult in good health. CDR3 DNA: TGTGCCAGCAGCTTAAGGGAGGGAAACTACGAGCAGTACTTC. Translated, it gives CASSLREGNYEQYF.